Listed below are T cell receptor beta chains from one sample, sequenced in a study of cytomegalovirus exposure and HLA in healthy donors. Sequencing used immunoSEQ multiplex PCR; TCRdb keeps in-frame clones, though not all of them. The sample contains some 220,000 clones, over 75% of which appear only once. The sample taken for sequencing was PBMCs. The receptors come from a boy younger than 18 in good health and CMV-seronegative. CDR3s include the opening cysteine and the closing phenylalanine or tryptophan. D genes are given only for firm matches. Clone size is stated in some rows and not others, as once, few, many or a class when expanded.

v_gene	d_gene	abundance	j_gene	CDR3nt	CDR3aa
TRBV27	TRBD2	few	TRBJ2-7	TGTGCCAGCAGAGCGGGAGGGACCTACGAGCAGTACTTC	CASRAGGTYEQYF
TRBV11-2	TRBD1	-	TRBJ1-2	TGTGCCAGCAGCCTAGGGACAGGGGACGGCTACACCTTC	CASSLGTGDGYTF
TRBV5-6	TRBD1	-	TRBJ2-7	TGTGCCAGCAGCTTGACGGGACAGCTGAGCTCCTACGAGCAGTACTTC	CASSLTGQLSSYEQYF
TRBV11-2	TRBD1	-	TRBJ2-7	TGTGCCAGCAGCCAGATGGGCAGGGGGCCCTACGAGCAGTACTTC	CASSQMGRGPYEQYF
TRBV5-1	TRBD2	-	TRBJ2-4	TGCGCCAGCAGCTTGGCGTCCTTAGCGGGGGCCAAAAACATTCAGTACTTC	CASSLASLAGAKNIQYF
TRBV6-5	-	few	TRBJ1-1	TGTGCCAGCAGCCGACCCACAGCGAACACTGAAGCTTTCTTT	CASSRPTANTEAFF
TRBV2	-	-	TRBJ1-1	TGTGCCAGCAACGGGATCGCTGAAGCTTTCTTT	CASNGIAEAFF
TRBV11-2	TRBD1	-	TRBJ2-7	TGTGCCAGCAGCTTATATTCAGGGGGAAGTGGAGGCGAGCAGTACTTC	CASSLYSGGSGGEQYF
TRBV30	TRBD2	-	TRBJ2-2	TGTGCCTGGAAGGCGGGAGTTGCGACCGGGGAGCTGTTTTTT	CAWKAGVATGELFF
TRBV6-1	TRBD2	-	TRBJ2-3	TGTGCCAGCAGTGAAGGGGCGGGAGGGAAGGATACGCAGTATTTT	CASSEGAGGKDTQYF
TRBV10-1	TRBD1	few	TRBJ1-1	TGCGCCAGCAGTCCGACAGGGGTGAACACTGAAGCTTTCTTT	CASSPTGVNTEAFF
TRBV29-1	TRBD1	-	TRBJ2-7	TGCAGCGTTGCATTCGACAGGGGCCACGAGCAGTACTTC	CSVAFDRGHEQYF
TRBV20-1	-	-	TRBJ1-2	TGCAGTGTGGGGGCAGGCAATGGCTACACCTTC	CSVGAGNGYTF
TRBV9	-	-	TRBJ1-1	TGTGCCAGCAGCGTTATACTAGGGACTGAAGCTTTCTTT	CASSVILGTEAFF
TRBV6-5	-	-	TRBJ1-2	TGTGCCAGCAGTTACTCGATGGGCCCGAGCTATGGCTACACCTTC	CASSYSMGPSYGYTF
TRBV4-2	TRBD2	-	TRBJ2-3	TGTGCCAGCAGCCAAGGCCCAAGGACTAGCGGGAGGAACGGGGATACGCAGTATTTT	CASSQGPRTSGRNGDTQYF
TRBV27	-	-	TRBJ1-3	TGTGCCAGCAGAACTATCGGGGAACGAAACACCATATATTTT	CASRTIGERNTIYF
TRBV4-2	TRBD2	-	TRBJ2-1	TGTGCCAGCAGCCAAACTAGCGGGGCGTACTCCTACAATGAGCAGTTCTTC	CASSQTSGAYSYNEQFF
TRBV5-6	TRBD1	-	TRBJ1-2	TGTGCCAGCAGCCCGGGACAGGGCTATGGCTACACCTTC	CASSPGQGYGYTF
TRBV18	-	-	TRBJ2-7	TGTGCCAGCTCACCCCTTACTCTCGGAAGCGGGACATACTACGAGCAGTACTTC	CASSPLTLGSGTYYEQYF
TRBV6-1	TRBD2	-	TRBJ2-7	TGTGCCAGCAGGGAGGGAGGGGCGAACGAGCAGTACTTC	CASREGGANEQYF
TRBV11-2	TRBD1	few	TRBJ2-7	TGTGCCAGCAGCCCTGGGACAGGGAACGAGCAGTACTTC	CASSPGTGNEQYF
TRBV4-2	-	few	TRBJ1-1	TGTGCCAGCAGCCAAGGGATCCTGAGGGCTGAAGCTTTCTTT	CASSQGILRAEAFF
TRBV7-9	TRBD2	-	TRBJ2-1	TGTGCCAGCAGCTTTCTAGCGGGAGTCAGATCAAGGAATGAGCAGTTCTTC	CASSFLAGVRSRNEQFF
TRBV6-5	-	-	TRBJ2-1	TGTGCCAGTGACAGTCCTGACAATGAGCAGTTCTTC	CASDSPDNEQFF
TRBV7-2	TRBD2	-	TRBJ2-7	TGTGCCAGCAGCACAGCGGGGCCTTACGAGCAGTACTTC	CASSTAGPYEQYF
TRBV5-6	TRBD2	-	TRBJ2-1	TGTGCCAGCAGCGGATCACCCACTAGCGGAGGATACAATGAGCAGTTCTTC	CASSGSPTSGGYNEQFF
TRBV5-6	-	-	TRBJ2-6	TGTGCCAGCAGCTTGGGAGGCGGGGGCCCCTCTGGGGCCAACGTCCTGACTTTC	CASSLGGGGPSGANVLTF
TRBV27	-	-	TRBJ2-2	TGTGCCAGCAGTTTATGGGGGGTCTCAAGGGCCGGGGAGCTGTTTTTT	CASSLWGVSRAGELFF
TRBV30	-	-	TRBJ1-5	TGTGCCTGGTCCCCCGGAGGGGTTCAATCCCAGCATTTT	CAWSPGGVQSQHF
TRBV5-7	-	-	TRBJ2-7	TGTGCCAGCAGCTTGAGGTTTAGCCCCCGCTACGAGCAGTACTTC	CASSLRFSPRYEQYF
TRBV2	TRBD2	-	TRBJ2-7	TGTGCCAGCAGGCCTAGCGGGGGCCCCTCGCAGGTATTC	CASRPSGGPSQVF
TRBV5-4	TRBD1	few	TRBJ1-4	TGTGCCAGCAGCACCCGGGACAGTGAAAAACTGTTTTTT	CASSTRDSEKLFF
TRBV6-1	-	-	TRBJ1-5	TGTGCCAGCAGTCCCAGTGGGGGGGGCAATCAGCCCCAGCATTTT	CASSPSGGGNQPQHF
TRBV9	-	-	TRBJ1-1	TGTGCCAGCAGCGTAGGGGGGCCGGGTGAAGCTTTCTTT	CASSVGGPGEAFF
TRBV9	TRBD1	-	TRBJ1-1	TGTGCCAGCAGCTGGGGACAGGGCCCTACTGAAGCTTTCTTT	CASSWGQGPTEAFF
TRBV21-1	-	few	TRBJ1-2	TGTGCCAGCACCCCGGGACAGGGAAACTATGGCTACACCTTC	CASTPGQGNYGYTF